The source of this T cell receptor beta chain is a study of T cells after yellow fever vaccination. Via MiXCR, TCRdb re-called the 5' RACE reads, giving one row per CDR3 protein. The top ten clones hold about 3.7% of a sample with hundreds of thousands of distinct CDR3 sequences, roughly 8.7% of them seen once. Germline V CDR1 and CDR2: SGHRS, YFSETQ. CDR3 length equals 14 residues. V lost 4 bases and J lost 2, with 12 bases in between. The chain has TRBV5-1 and TRBJ1-1; no clear D. The specimen comprised CD4+ T cells sorted from PBMCs, sampled 5 days after the yellow fever booster vaccination. This TCR was sampled from a young man who received the YFV17D yellow fever vaccine. Here the CDR3 DNA reads TGCGCCAGCAGCCTCCCGAACCCTAACACTGAAGCTTTCTTT. It specifies CASSLPNPNTEAFF.